A selection of T cell receptor beta chains follows, all from one sample in a study of T-cell memory formation after mild COVID-19. One entry per CDR3 protein results from TCRdb running MiXCR on the 5' RACE reads. The sample shows around 150,000 distinct CDR3 sequences, 25% to 40% of them seen only once. Sample: PBMCs or a T cell subset sorted from them (not recorded which). The source is an adult woman who had mild COVID-19 (a few samples of this study predate the infection). Cell type and time point are not known. The conserved cysteine and the conserved F or W are not part of the CDR3 here.

TRBJ1-2 TRBV4-1 ASSQDSAINYGYT
TRBJ1-1 TRBV14 ASSQQGNTEAF
TRBJ2-1 TRBV7-2 ASSLEGALTYNEQF
TRBJ2-5 TRBV5-1 ASSLYQGDQETQY
TRBJ2-3 TRBV7-9 ASSPRPGQGYTDTQY
TRBJ2-2 TRBV5-1 ASSRDITATGELF
TRBJ2-3 TRBV5-5 ASSLERTDTQY
TRBJ2-7 TRBV2 ASRVSGGLYYEQY
TRBJ2-3 TRBV12-3/TRBV12-4 ASTPGFIGTGTQY
TRBJ2-1 TRBV9 ASSTGTSGRGEQF
TRBJ2-5 TRBV4-2 ASSQASGFKETQY
TRBJ1-5 TRBV4-3 ASSHDRRNQPQH
TRBJ2-3 TRBV4-2 ASSQVGDTQY
TRBJ2-1 TRBV3-1 ASSQEGAHNEQF
TRBJ1-1 TRBV7-9 ASSQIGTGRGTEAF
TRBJ2-3 TRBV7-7 ASSLTSGDTDTQY
TRBJ1-6 TRBV14 ASSQSGGHNSPLH
TRBJ2-5 TRBV11-3 ASSLGAGASGETQY
TRBJ1-5 TRBV4-3 ASSRGEGKPQH
TRBJ2-5 TRBV11-1 ASSLADRGSETQY
TRBJ2-7 TRBV29-1 SAAGGGNYEQY
TRBJ1-4 TRBV7-9 ASSLHFNEKLF
TRBJ2-3 TRBV6-5 ASSSFGWSTDTQY
TRBJ2-7 TRBV7-9 ASSPDRGFSYEQY
TRBJ1-2 TRBV7-2 ASSSWDGASGYT
TRBJ2-2 TRBV29-1 SVSPERAMSGELF
TRBJ1-6 TRBV20-1 SALGQGSSYNSPLH
TRBJ2-7 TRBV11-1 ASSLHLQDEQY
TRBJ2-2 TRBV7-8 ASSFEGARTGELF
TRBJ2-3 TRBV20-1 SAAWTSGTSTDTQY
TRBJ2-1 TRBV18 ASSPRDNEQF
TRBJ1-2 TRBV4-2 ASSLEPGSDGYT
TRBJ2-1 TRBV30 AWSWRNSYNEQF
TRBJ1-5 TRBV2 ASSTQTGIGQPQH
TRBJ1-2 TRBV9 ASSVGGSWPN
TRBJ1-5 TRBV18 ASSQTPGVANQPQH
TRBJ1-1 TRBV20-1 SAPEQGNTEAF
TRBJ1-4 TRBV7-8 ASTHDRGMGEKLF
TRBJ2-5 TRBV27 ASTHGETQY
TRBJ2-3 TRBV13 ASSPSGGTSTDTQY
TRBJ2-3 TRBV10-3 AISDIAGGQTDTQY
TRBJ2-3 TRBV7-9 ASTRDRELTDTQY
TRBJ2-7 TRBV7-9 ASSLAQNSYEQY
TRBJ2-2 TRBV5-5 ASSFESGELF
TRBJ1-4 TRBV12-3/TRBV12-4 ASSQAGEKLF
TRBJ2-7 TRBV7-9 ASRTGGSYEQY
TRBJ2-7 TRBV20-1 SASRGQASYEQY
TRBJ2-1 TRBV7-3 ASSPRGLNNEQF
TRBJ2-7 TRBV5-1 ASSSTGTGYRSSYEQY
TRBJ1-1 TRBV2 ASNRGAVTEAF
TRBJ1-1 TRBV4-1 ASSRGEGPNTEAF
TRBJ2-7 TRBV6-5 ASSYSSYEQY
TRBJ1-2 TRBV7-9 ASSLGGQPYGYT
TRBJ2-1 TRBV3-1 ASSQETGTVYNEQF
TRBJ2-5 TRBV6-2/TRBV6-3 ASSSTQAGQETQY
TRBJ2-4 TRBV3-1 ASSPKGLGGNIQY
TRBJ2-1 TRBV24-1 ATSDTRQLRF